This T cell receptor (beta chain) derives from a study of response to subunit inactivated influenza vaccine. The CDR3 loop spans 15 amino acids. Germline CDR1 is SGHNT and CDR2 is YYREEE (reference sequence). V lost 4 bases and J lost 0, with 13 bases in between. TCRdb recomputed calls from the RT-PCR reads with MiXCR, one row per CDR3 protein. The table lists approximately 500,000 distinct CDR3 sequences, approximately 15% of them singletons, with 11% in the top ten. General study points: Each seasonal flu vaccination may recruit only limited new T cells, authors suggested.

Notes on this clonotype: Its antigen is unknown.

This clonotype was sampled from a man over 45 who received an inactivated influenza vaccine. This chain joins TRBV5-4 and TRBJ1-1; D unresolved. The sequencing used PBMCs from blood, collected about 12 days after vaccination. For the CDR3, the DNA is TGTGCCAGCAGCCCTGGGAGAGGCCTGAACACTGAAGCTTTCTTT. This translates into CASSPGRGLNTEAFF.